These 12 T cell receptor beta chains share one sample of origin, sequenced in a study of cytomegalovirus exposure and HLA in healthy donors. With 60 Vbeta and 13 Jbeta primers, the PCR was carried out. Data came from immunoSEQ multiplex PCR; TCRdb stores just in-frame clones and leaves some out. Of over 130,000 clones listed, approximately 82% were seen once; the top ten hold about 1.4%. Sequencing was carried out using PBMCs. All receptors derive from a man aged 25-45 years in good health and CMV-seropositive.

The genes are TRBV4-2 and TRBJ2-2, with 12 bases aligning to TRBD2. There are 15 residues in the CDR3. CDR1 is LGHNA, CDR2 YNFKEQ, per germline. J gave up 6 bases and V 3 bases, and 2 bases lay outside the gene matches. DNA for the CDR3: TGTGCCAGCAGCCAGGGGACTAGCGGGCCCGGGGAGCTGTTTTTT. Encoded protein: CASSQGTSGPGELFF.

CDR3 loop: CASGQGAFPYEQYF. As DNA, the CDR3 is TGTGCTAGTGGGCAGGGGGCGTTCCCCTACGAGCAGTACTTC. The chain has TRBV12-5 and TRBJ2-7, with TRBD1 identical over 8 bases. The V gene's germline CDR1 is LGHNT and CDR2 FRNRAP. Trimming removed 6 bases from V and 2 bases from J; junction bases left unmatched: 6. This CDR3 has 14 residues.

DNA of the CDR3: TGTGCCAGCAGTGAATTCGTCAGGGCCACAGATACGCAGTATTTT. Its translation is CASSEFVRATDTQYF. The gene calls are TRBV6-1 and TRBJ2-3; a possible D gene is TRBD1 (5 bases). The length of the CDR3 is 15 residues. V lost 2 bases and J 2 bases, leaving 11 bases between the germline ends. Germline lookup yields CDR1 MNHNS and CDR2 SASEGT.

CDR3 coding DNA: TGCGCCAGCAGCCAAGGTGAACAGGGTTCATTTAGAAGCAATCAGCCCCAGCATTTT. This sequence encodes CASSQGEQGSFRSNQPQHF. The rearrangement uses TRBV4-1 and TRBJ1-5; D may be TRBD1 (6 bases). The CDR3 is made up of 19 amino acids. Trimming left V 1 base short and J 1 base short, with 20 bases between. Germline-derived CDR1 and CDR2 are MGHRA and YSYEKL.

J is TRBJ2-3 and V is TRBV2; TRBD2 might be the D (5 bases). The CDR3 runs 14 residues. V was pared by 4 bases and J by 6 bases, with 14 bases between. The germline CDR1 and CDR2 sequences are SNHLY and FYNNEI. The CDR3 sequence: CASSAREDWDTQYF. In nucleotides, the CDR3 is TGTGCCAGCAGTGCTCGGGAAGATTGGGATACGCAGTATTTT.

This sequence joins TRBV30 and TRBJ2-3, with TRBD2 as a possible D gene (6 bases). Germline lookup yields CDR1 GTSNPN and CDR2 SVGIG (reference sequence). The CDR3 has 13 amino acids. The V end lost 4 bases, the J end lost 4 bases, and 12 bases lay between the germline ends. The CDR3 nucleotides are TGTGCCTGGACGGAGGGGCAAGCAGATACGCAGTATTTT. This gives the protein CAWTEGQADTQYF.

This clone came up once. This rearrangement joins TRBV9 to TRBJ2-4, with D possibly being TRBD2 (7 bases). Looked up from germline, CDR1 is SGDLS and CDR2 is YYNGEE. V was shortened by 3 bases and J by 9 bases, with 13 bases between the two germline ends. This CDR3 region has 13 residues. The CDR3 DNA sequence: TGTGCCAGCAGCGGAGGGGGGGCGGGCATTCAGTACTTC. This sequence encodes CASSGGGAGIQYF.

CDR3 in amino acids: CATSREQQGASYNSPLHF. The CDR3 DNA reads TGTGCCACCAGCAGAGAGCAACAGGGGGCCTCCTATAATTCACCCCTCCACTTT. This rearrangement joins TRBV15 to TRBJ1-6, with 9 bases that match TRBD1. J lost 0 bases, V lost 0 bases, and 3 bases had no gene match. Germline V gene sequence: CDR1 LNHNV, CDR2 YYDKDF (reference sequence). CDR3 size: 18 residues.

This clone was detected once. This sequence joins TRBV30 and TRBJ1-2; no clear D gene. Germline CDR1 is GTSNPN and CDR2 is SVGIG (reference sequence). The CDR3 covers 13 residues. V lost 5 bases and J 4 bases, leaving 14 bases between the germline ends. The CDR3 sequence is CAWFSSAVYGYTF. Written as DNA, the CDR3 is TGTGCCTGGTTCTCCTCGGCGGTCTATGGCTACACCTTC.

This CDR3 is CASGQDRVDYGYTF. The CDR3 nucleotides are TGTGCCAGCGGACAGGACAGGGTTGACTATGGCTACACCTTC. The chain employs TRBV2 and TRBJ1-2, with 8 bases lining up with TRBD1. V dropped 8 bases and J dropped 3; count of bases not matched to a gene: 8. Germline lookup yields CDR1 SNHLY and CDR2 FYNNEI. The CDR3 sequence is 14 residues long.

The chain is built from TRBV5-1 and TRBJ2-5; the D gene is possibly TRBD2 (6 bases). Germline CDR1 SGHRS, CDR2 YFSETQ. The length of the CDR3 is 17 residues. V was cut by 2 bases and J by 4 bases, with 21 bases left in between. As DNA, the CDR3 is TGCGCCAGCAGCTTCGCTCTTGGGGTGGGAGGCGGAGAGACCCAGTACTTC. Translation gives CASSFALGVGGGETQYF.

The chain carries TRBV28 and TRBJ2-7, with TRBD1 identical over 10 bases. In germline, CDR1 is MDHEN, CDR2 SYDVKM. The CDR3 runs 16 residues. The V and J ends lost 5 bases and 2 bases, in that order; junction bases with no gene match: 9. The CDR3 protein is CASSPPLGQGTYEQYF. As DNA, the CDR3 is TGTGCCAGCAGTCCACCACTGGGACAGGGGACCTACGAGCAGTACTTC.